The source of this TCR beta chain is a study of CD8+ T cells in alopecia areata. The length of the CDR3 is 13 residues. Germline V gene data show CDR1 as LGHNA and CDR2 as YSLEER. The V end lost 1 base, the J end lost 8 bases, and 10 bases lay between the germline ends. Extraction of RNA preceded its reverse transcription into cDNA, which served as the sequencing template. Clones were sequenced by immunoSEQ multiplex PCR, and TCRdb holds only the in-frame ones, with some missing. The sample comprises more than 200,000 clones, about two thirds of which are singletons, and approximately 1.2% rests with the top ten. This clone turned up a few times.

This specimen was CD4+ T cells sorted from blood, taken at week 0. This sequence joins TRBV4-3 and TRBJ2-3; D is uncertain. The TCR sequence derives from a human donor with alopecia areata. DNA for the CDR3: TGCGCCAGCAGCCAAGTTGGGCTGGGTACGCAGTATTTT. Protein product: CASSQVGLGTQYF.